This T cell receptor beta chain derives from a study of blood T cell repertoires in COVID-19. Study-level background: Samples of COVID-19 (acute and convalescent) were obtained from the United States, Italy and Spain. PBMCs, B-cell-depleted T cells, or T cells provided the cDNA or gDNA that made up the material.

Profiled with immunoSEQ multiplex PCR; TCRdb holds only in-frame clones, not every one. Here the sample spans a few hundred thousand clones, around nine tenths being singletons. Seattle's enrolled individuals joined amid active infection and were then monitored longitudinally. The CDR3 is 12 amino acids. Germline-derived CDR1 and CDR2 are SEHNR and FQNEAQ (reference sequence). Trimming took 6 bases from V and 7 from J, leaving 12 bases between them. This clonotype was obtained from a woman aged 25 to 39 with COVID-19, enrolled during active disease. V gene TRBV7-9 combines with J gene TRBJ1-1; no clear D. Material: peripheral blood. Written as DNA, the CDR3 is TGTGCCAGCAGACTAGGACCCAGTGAAGCTTTCTTT. Translation: CASRLGPSEAFF.